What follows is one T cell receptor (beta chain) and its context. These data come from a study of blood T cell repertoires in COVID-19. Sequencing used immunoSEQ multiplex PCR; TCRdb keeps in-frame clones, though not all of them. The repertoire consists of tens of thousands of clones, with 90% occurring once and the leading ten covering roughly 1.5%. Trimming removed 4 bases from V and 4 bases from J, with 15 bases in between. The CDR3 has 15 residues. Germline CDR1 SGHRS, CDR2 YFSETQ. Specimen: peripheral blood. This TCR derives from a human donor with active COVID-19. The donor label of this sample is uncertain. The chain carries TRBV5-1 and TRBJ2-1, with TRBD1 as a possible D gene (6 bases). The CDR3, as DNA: TGCGCCAGCAGCCTCGACAGGAGCCTTTACAATGAGCAGTTCTTC. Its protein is CASSLDRSLYNEQFF.